This T cell receptor (beta chain) was obtained from a study of shared clonotypes between healthy human individuals. The repertoire was sequenced with immunoSEQ multiplex PCR; TCRdb's copy has only in-frame clones and lacks some. This sample has approximately 2,300,000 clones, with less than 95% found just once. The V gene's germline CDR1 is LNHDA and CDR2 SQIVND (reference sequence). V dropped 5 bases and J dropped 4; count of bases not matched to a gene: 5. The CDR3 sequence is 14 residues long. The V gene is TRBV19, the J gene TRBJ1-2, with 9 bases matching TRBD1. Sequenced sample: naive CD4+ T cells from PBMCs. This sample's subset: CD45RA+ positively selected. The origin of this receptor is a young man in good health. Some clones in this sample may be carry-over from other donors' samples. The DNA for the CDR3 is TGTGCCAGTAGTCAACAGGGGGCAAGCTATGGCTACACCTTC. Translating it yields CASSQQGASYGYTF.